What follows are 19 T cell receptor beta chains derived from one specimen sequenced in a study of OX40 agonist ivuxolimab in advanced cancers. Sequencing was performed with immunoSEQ multiplex PCR; in TCRdb, only in-frame clones are kept and a portion is missing. The table shows some 86,000 clones, with around 84% occurring only once. The sequencing used CD4+ or CD8+ T cells sorted from blood, collected in a trial of the OX40 agonist ivuxolimab. These receptors were taken from an adult with an advanced solid tumor such as melanoma, head and neck, liver or kidney cancer.

The chain is built from TRBV6-6 and TRBJ1-1, with D possibly TRBD1 on 6 matching bases. The V gene lost 7 bases and the J gene lost 8 bases, with 14 bases spanning the gap. CDR1 is MNHNY, CDR2 SVGAGI, per germline (reference sequence). The CDR3 sequence is 12 residues long. The CDR3 DNA sequence: TGTGCCAGCAACGGACAGCAGGGCGAAGCTTTCTTT. Amino acids: CASNGQQGEAFF.

This clone occurred once. Germline is not matched at one junction end, which may reflect a read error. V gene TRBV7-7 combines with J gene TRBJ2-1, with a weak D call TRBD2 (5 bases). The CDR3 covers 13 residues. Germline CDR1 reads SSHAT; CDR2 reads FNYEAQ (reference sequence). DNA of the CDR3: TGTGCTAGCAGCCTCGGAGGTTCCGATGAGCAGTTCTTC. This sequence encodes CASSLGGSDEQFF.

This chain links TRBV15 with TRBJ2-5; 7 positions match TRBD2. The J call is in doubt because the DNA end fits TRBJ2-7 better. Germline V lookup: CDR1 LNHNV, CDR2 YYDKDF (reference sequence). The CDR3 covers 16 residues. CDR3 nucleotide sequence: TGTGCCACCAGCAGAGCTGTAACGGGGGGTTTCTACGAGCAGTACTTC. It translates to CATSRAVTGGFYEQYF.

The CDR3 nucleotides are TGCAGCGTCCGGATATCTGGAAACACCATATATTTT. Protein product: CSVRISGNTIYF. The chain joins TRBV29-1 to TRBJ1-3; no clear D. The CDR3 totals 12 residues. V was pared by 6 bases and J by 1 base, with 7 bases between. Germline V CDR1 and CDR2: SQVTM, ANQGSEA.

The chain links TRBV9 to TRBJ2-1; D perhaps matches TRBD1 (5 bases). V lost 0 bases and J lost 12, with 10 bases in between. Germline V gene sequence: CDR1 SGDLS, CDR2 YYNGEE. This CDR3 is built from 12 residues. DNA for the CDR3: TGTGCCAGCAGCGTAGCCCAGGGTAGGCAGTTCTTC. Its protein is CASSVAQGRQFF.

This clone was detected once. The J gene is TRBJ2-7, the V gene TRBV6-4; weak D call: TRBD2 (6 bases). The V gene's germline CDR1 is MRHNA and CDR2 SNTAGT. This CDR3 comprises 16 residues. Trimming stripped 1 base from V and 3 bases from J, with 16 bases between. The CDR3 bases are TGTGCCAGCAGTGACTTGGCTAGCGACCCCTTCTACGAGCAGTACTTC. It yields the protein CASSDLASDPFYEQYF.

This clone was seen a single time. The rearrangement links TRBV4-1 to TRBJ2-5; 13 bases line up with TRBD2. The J call may be incorrect, as the DNA end agrees better with TRBJ2-7. Germline values: CDR1 MGHRA, CDR2 YSYEKL. The CDR3 runs 21 residues. CDR3: CASSLIQTTSGRFGSSYEQYF. DNA for the CDR3: TGCGCCAGCAGCCTAATTCAGACGACTAGCGGGAGGTTCGGAAGCTCCTACGAGCAGTACTTC.

The chain links TRBV5-1 to TRBJ1-6; D unresolved. The CDR3 contains 14 residues. With 4 bases removed from V and 10 bases from J, the gap between germline ends came to 15 bases. Germline V gives CDR1 SGHRS, CDR2 YFSETQ. The chain's CDR3 is CASSPSPSGSPLHF. The CDR3 bases are TGCGCCAGCAGCCCCAGCCCTTCGGGATCACCCCTCCACTTT.

J is TRBJ1-6 and V is TRBV19; D gene unclear. V gave up 6 bases and J gave up 4 bases, with 10 bases separating them. The CDR3 contains 14 residues. Germline assignment: CDR1 LNHDA and CDR2 SQIVND (reference sequence). The CDR3 DNA reads TGTGCCAGTAGACTGACGGGGTATAATTCACCCCTCCACTTT. Protein: CASRLTGYNSPLHF.

This chain links TRBV19 with TRBJ2-1; 9 nucleotides align to TRBD1. J was trimmed by 7 bases and V by 5 bases; bases with no gene match: 9. CDR3 size: 15 residues. Germline V gene sequence: CDR1 LNHDA, CDR2 SQIVND (reference sequence). CDR3 bases: TGTGCCAGTAGTGCCTTTGGACAGGGGAGGAATGAGCAGTTCTTC. Its translation: CASSAFGQGRNEQFF.

The chain uses TRBV9 and TRBJ1-1; perhaps TRBD1 as D (6 bases). The CDR3 sequence is 12 residues long. Germline V gene lookup returns CDR1 SGDLS and CDR2 YYNGEE. Between the trimmed V and J ends, which lost 0 bases and 9 bases, there was a span of 9 bases. CDR3 sequence reads: CASSVAGGQAFF. In DNA form, the CDR3 reads TGTGCCAGCAGCGTAGCTGGGGGGCAAGCTTTCTTT. Drawing the rest from reference TRBV9 and TRBJ1-1, the complete variable domain is DSGVTQTPKHLITATGQRVTLRCSPRSGDLSVYWYQQSLDQGLQFLIQYYNGEERAKGNILERFSAQQFPDLHSELNLSSLELGDSALYFCASSVAGGQAFFGQGTRLTVV.

This chain uses TRBV4-3 with TRBJ2-3; D call uncertain. V lost 5 bases to trimming and J lost 0 bases, with 12 bases between them. Germline CDR1 and CDR2: LGHNA and YSLEER. The CDR3 runs 15 residues. The CDR3: CASSVDRASTDTQYF. CDR3 DNA sequence: TGCGCCAGCAGCGTGGATCGAGCGAGCACAGATACGCAGTATTTT.

The CDR3, as DNA: TGTGCCAGCAGCTTGGCCGGAAGCTATGGCTACACCTTC. This codes for CASSLAGSYGYTF. The V call is TRBV5-6, the J call TRBJ1-2; D is ambiguous. The germline CDR1 and CDR2 sequences are SGHDT and YYEEEE. The CDR3 extends over 13 amino acids. Trimming took 0 bases from V and 4 from J, leaving 7 bases between them.

The chain couples TRBV5-4 to TRBJ2-5, with unresolved D. V lost 4 bases and J lost 0, with 4 bases in between. This CDR3 spans 12 amino acids. The V gene's germline CDR1 is SGHNT and CDR2 YYREEE (reference sequence). This chain's CDR3 is CASSVDQETQYF. CDR3 bases: TGTGCCAGCAGCGTAGACCAAGAGACCCAGTACTTC.

This clone occurred once. This chain joins TRBV9 and TRBJ2-5; no clear D gene. Germline V gene sequence: CDR1 SGDLS, CDR2 YYNGEE. V lost 1 base and J 5 bases, leaving 9 bases between the germline ends. This CDR3 spans 13 amino acids. CDR3 DNA: TGTGCCAGCAGCGTACTCCCTGGGGAGACCCAGTACTTC. Its translation is CASSVLPGETQYF.

The V and J genes are TRBV4-1 and TRBJ2-7; D is uncertain. Trimming pared 3 bases from V and 2 bases from J, leaving 8 bases between. Germline loops: CDR1 MGHRA, CDR2 YSYEKL. The CDR3 has 13 residues. CDR3 in DNA: TGCGCCAGCAGCCAGCCACAAGCCTACGAGCAGTACTTC. Amino acid sequence: CASSQPQAYEQYF.

The CDR3 DNA follows: TGTGCCAGCAGACCCGGAGGGGGGAGGGTGAATGAGCAGTTCTTC. Translation: CASRPGGGRVNEQFF. The rearrangement joins TRBV7-2 to TRBJ2-1; D perhaps matches TRBD2 (7 bases). Germline assignment: CDR1 SGHTA and CDR2 FQGNSA. The CDR3 totals 15 residues. V was pared by 6 bases and J by 7 bases, with 19 bases between.

The chain recombines TRBV19 with TRBJ1-2, with a possible D match to TRBD1 (5 bases). Germline assignment: CDR1 LNHDA and CDR2 SQIVND (reference sequence). V lost 4 bases and J 5 bases, leaving 14 bases between the germline ends. The CDR3 loop spans 14 amino acids. CDR3 sequence (DNA): TGTGCCAGTAGTACCGCTGGACACCCGTATGGCTACACCTTC. Its translation: CASSTAGHPYGYTF.

The chain employs TRBV7-9 and TRBJ2-1; TRBD1 matches at 9 bases. The CDR3 spans 13 residues. The germline gives CDR1 SEHNR, CDR2 FQNEAQ (reference sequence). With V trimmed by 1 base and J by 15 bases, 7 bases remained unmatched. The CDR3 DNA sequence: TGTGCCAGCAGCTTAGTCTTGACGGACAGGGGGTTCTTC. It codes for CASSLVLTDRGFF.